The source of this T cell receptor beta chain is a study of T cells expressing NK-cell markers. Regarding the study as a whole: Top CD8+ clonotypes included the dominant CD3+CD56+NKG2C+ clonotypes in roughly six donors.

The CDR3 is 16 amino acids. The V gene's germline CDR1 is LGHDT and CDR2 YNNKEL (reference sequence). Remarks on this clonotype: Its antigen remains unidentified.

From the 5' RACE reads, TCRdb lists one entry per CDR3 protein and no DNA. Recorded here are under 600,000 distinct CDR3 sequences; the top ten clones represent 1.4%. The receptor was isolated from a woman in her fifties or sixties in good health. The chain recombines TRBV3-1 with TRBJ2-7. The source material was blood T cells: a sorted CD56 or NKG2C T cell subset, CD4+ or CD8+ T cells, or bulk PBMC T cells (not recorded which). This chain's CDR3 is CASSQDLVGASYEQYF.